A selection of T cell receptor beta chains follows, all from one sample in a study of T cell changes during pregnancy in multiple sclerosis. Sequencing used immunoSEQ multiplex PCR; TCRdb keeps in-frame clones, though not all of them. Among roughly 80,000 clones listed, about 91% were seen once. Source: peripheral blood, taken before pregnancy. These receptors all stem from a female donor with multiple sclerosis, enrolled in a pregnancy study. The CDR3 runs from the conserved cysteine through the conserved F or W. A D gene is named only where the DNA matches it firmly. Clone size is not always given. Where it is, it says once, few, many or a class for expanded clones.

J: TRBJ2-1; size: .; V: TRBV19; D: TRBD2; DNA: TGTGCCACCATAGCGGGAGGGATCAATGAGCAGTTCTTC; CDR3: CATIAGGINEQFF
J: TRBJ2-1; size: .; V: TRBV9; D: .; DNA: TGTGCCAGCAGCGTAGGGGGGCCGGATGAGCAGTTCTTC; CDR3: CASSVGGPDEQFF
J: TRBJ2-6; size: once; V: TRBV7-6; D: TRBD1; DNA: TGTGCCGCAAGGGACAGGGGGCCCTCTGGGGCCAACGTCCTGACTTTC; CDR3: CAARDRGPSGANVLTF
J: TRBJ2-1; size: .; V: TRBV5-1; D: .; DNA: TGCGCCAGCAGTTTTAACCTCCAGGATTATGAGCAGTTCTTC; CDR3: CASSFNLQDYEQFF
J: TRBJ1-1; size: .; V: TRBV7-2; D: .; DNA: TGTGCCAGCAGCGGACAGCTGAACACTGAAGCTTTCTTT; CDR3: CASSGQLNTEAFF
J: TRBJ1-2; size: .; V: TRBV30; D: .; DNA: TGTGCCTGGACAGGGTCAGGGTATGGCTACACCTTC; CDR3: CAWTGSGYGYTF
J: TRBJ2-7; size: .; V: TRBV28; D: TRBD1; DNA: TGTGCCAGCAGTTCCCCGGGACAGGGGGCATCCTACGAGCAGTACTTC; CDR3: CASSSPGQGASYEQYF
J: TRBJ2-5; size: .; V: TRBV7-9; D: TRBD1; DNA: TGTGCCAGCAGCCTTCTCTCCGGGACAGACCAAGAGACCCAGTACTTC; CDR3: CASSLLSGTDQETQYF
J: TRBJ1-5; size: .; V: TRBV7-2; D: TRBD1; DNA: TGTGCCAGCAGCTTAGTCGGACAGGGCAATCAGCCCCAGCATTTT; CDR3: CASSLVGQGNQPQHF
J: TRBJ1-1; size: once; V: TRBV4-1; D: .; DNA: .; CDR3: CASSSSGGRGAFF
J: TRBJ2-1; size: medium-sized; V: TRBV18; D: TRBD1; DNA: TGTGCCAGCTCACCAACCCCCGGGACAGGGGGCTACAATGAGCAGTTCTTC; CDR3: CASSPTPGTGGYNEQFF
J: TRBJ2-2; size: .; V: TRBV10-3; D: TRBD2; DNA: TGTGCCGTTCGACTAGCGGGGAACACCGGGGAGCTGTTTTTT; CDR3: CAVRLAGNTGELFF
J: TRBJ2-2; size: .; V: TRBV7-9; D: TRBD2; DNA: TGTGCCAGCAGAAGCCCTGGGAGGGAGCGTGGCACCGGGGAGCTGTTTTTT; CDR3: CASRSPGRERGTGELFF
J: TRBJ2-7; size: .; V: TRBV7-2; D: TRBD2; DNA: TGTGCCAGCAGCTTGGGGCTAGCGGGCGAGCAGTACTTC; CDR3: CASSLGLAGEQYF